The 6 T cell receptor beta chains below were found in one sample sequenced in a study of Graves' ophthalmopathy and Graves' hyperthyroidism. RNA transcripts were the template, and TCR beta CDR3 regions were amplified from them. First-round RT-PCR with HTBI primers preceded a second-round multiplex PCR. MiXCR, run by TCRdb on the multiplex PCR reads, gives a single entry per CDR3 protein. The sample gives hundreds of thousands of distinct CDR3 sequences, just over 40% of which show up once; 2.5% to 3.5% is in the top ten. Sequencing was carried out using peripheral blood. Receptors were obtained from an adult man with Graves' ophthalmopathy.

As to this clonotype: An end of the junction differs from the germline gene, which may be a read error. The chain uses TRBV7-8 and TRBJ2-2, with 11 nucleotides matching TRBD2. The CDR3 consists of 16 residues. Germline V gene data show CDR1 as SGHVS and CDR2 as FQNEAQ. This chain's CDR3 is CASRGGTSGNTRELFF. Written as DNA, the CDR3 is TGTGCCAGCAGGGGAGGGACTAGCGGTAACACCAGGGAGCTGTTTTTT.

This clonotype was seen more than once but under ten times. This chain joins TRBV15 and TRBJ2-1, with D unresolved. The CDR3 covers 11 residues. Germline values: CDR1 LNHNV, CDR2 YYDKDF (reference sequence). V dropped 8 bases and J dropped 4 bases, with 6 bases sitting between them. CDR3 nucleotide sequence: TGTGCCACCTTAGGATACAATGAGCAGTTCTTC. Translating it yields CATLGYNEQFF.

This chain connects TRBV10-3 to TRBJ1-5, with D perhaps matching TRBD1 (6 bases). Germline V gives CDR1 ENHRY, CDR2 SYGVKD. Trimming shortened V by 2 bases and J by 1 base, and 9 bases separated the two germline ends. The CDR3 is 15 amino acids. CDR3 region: CAISESQGSNQPQHF. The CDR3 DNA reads TGTGCCATCAGTGAGAGCCAGGGGAGCAATCAGCCCCAGCATTTT.

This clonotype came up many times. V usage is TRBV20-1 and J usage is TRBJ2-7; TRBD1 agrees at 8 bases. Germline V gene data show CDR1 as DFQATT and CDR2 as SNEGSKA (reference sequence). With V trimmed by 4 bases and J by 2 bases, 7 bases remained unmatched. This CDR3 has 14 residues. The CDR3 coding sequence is TGCAGTGCTAAGGACCGGGACAGGACCTACGAGCAGTACTTC. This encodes CSAKDRDRTYEQYF.

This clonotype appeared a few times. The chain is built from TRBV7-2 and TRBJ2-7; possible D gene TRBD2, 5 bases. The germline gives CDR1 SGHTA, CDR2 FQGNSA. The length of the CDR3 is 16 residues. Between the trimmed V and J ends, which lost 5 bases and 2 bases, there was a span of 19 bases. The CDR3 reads CASSQDLARGPYEQYF. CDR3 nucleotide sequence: TGTGCCAGCAGCCAAGACCTAGCCCGTGGTCCCTACGAGCAGTACTTC.

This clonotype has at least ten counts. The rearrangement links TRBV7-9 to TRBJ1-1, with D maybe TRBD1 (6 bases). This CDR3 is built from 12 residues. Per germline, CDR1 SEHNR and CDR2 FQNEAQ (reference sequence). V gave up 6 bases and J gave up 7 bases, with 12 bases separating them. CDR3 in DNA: TGTGCCAGCAGACAGGGCCCCTTTGAAGCTTTCTTT. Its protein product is CASRQGPFEAFF.